This TCR beta chain is from a study of a mutant IDH1 vaccine in newly diagnosed glioma. Across the study: Vaccination of patients was performed eight times, in weeks 1, 3, 5, 7, 11, 15, 19 and 23.

For this clone: Antigen: not known.

CDR3 length: 13 residues. Germline V CDR1 and CDR2: MRHNA, SNTAGT. The V end was cut by 3 bases, the J end by 5 bases, with 11 bases between. General study points: Pseudoprogression seemingly bore no relation to changes in top peripheral T cell clonotypes.

Time point defined: week 23, last vaccination. What each vaccine dose contained was 300 ug of mutant IDH1 20-mer peptide, accompanied by topical imiquimod. Tumors from donors were new WHO grade 3 or 4 IDH1-mutant astrocytomas with ATRX loss. Clones were read by immunoSEQ multiplex PCR, and TCRdb kept only the in-frame ones, dropping some. The data hold just over 65,000 clones, with about 80% observed a single time. The V and J genes are TRBV6-4 and TRBJ2-7; tentatively, D is TRBD1 (5 bases). The sequence came from a man between 18 and 35 years old with glioma. The input for sequencing was PBMCs, taken from a glioma patient whose treatment included an IDH1 peptide vaccine. Here the CDR3 reads CASSEAPGNEQYF. The CDR3 coding sequence is TGTGCCAGCAGTGAGGCACCAGGGAACGAGCAGTACTTC.